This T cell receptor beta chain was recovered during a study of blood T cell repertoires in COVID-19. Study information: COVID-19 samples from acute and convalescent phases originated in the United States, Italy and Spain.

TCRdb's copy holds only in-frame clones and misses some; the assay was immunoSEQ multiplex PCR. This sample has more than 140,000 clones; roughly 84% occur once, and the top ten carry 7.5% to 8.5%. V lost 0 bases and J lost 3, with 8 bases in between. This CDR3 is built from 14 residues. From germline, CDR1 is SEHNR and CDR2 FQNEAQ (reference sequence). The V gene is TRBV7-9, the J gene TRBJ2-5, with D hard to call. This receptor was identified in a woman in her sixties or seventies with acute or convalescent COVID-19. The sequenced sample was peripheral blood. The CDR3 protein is CASSLASREETQYF. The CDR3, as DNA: TGTGCCAGCAGCTTAGCTTCACGCGAAGAGACCCAGTACTTC. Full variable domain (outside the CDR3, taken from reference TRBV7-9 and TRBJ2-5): DTGVSQNPRHKITKRGQNVTFRCDPISEHNRLYWYRQTLGQGPEFLTYFQNEAQLEKSRLLSDRFSAERPKGSFSTLEIQRTEQGDSAMYLCASSLASREETQYFGPGTRLLVL.